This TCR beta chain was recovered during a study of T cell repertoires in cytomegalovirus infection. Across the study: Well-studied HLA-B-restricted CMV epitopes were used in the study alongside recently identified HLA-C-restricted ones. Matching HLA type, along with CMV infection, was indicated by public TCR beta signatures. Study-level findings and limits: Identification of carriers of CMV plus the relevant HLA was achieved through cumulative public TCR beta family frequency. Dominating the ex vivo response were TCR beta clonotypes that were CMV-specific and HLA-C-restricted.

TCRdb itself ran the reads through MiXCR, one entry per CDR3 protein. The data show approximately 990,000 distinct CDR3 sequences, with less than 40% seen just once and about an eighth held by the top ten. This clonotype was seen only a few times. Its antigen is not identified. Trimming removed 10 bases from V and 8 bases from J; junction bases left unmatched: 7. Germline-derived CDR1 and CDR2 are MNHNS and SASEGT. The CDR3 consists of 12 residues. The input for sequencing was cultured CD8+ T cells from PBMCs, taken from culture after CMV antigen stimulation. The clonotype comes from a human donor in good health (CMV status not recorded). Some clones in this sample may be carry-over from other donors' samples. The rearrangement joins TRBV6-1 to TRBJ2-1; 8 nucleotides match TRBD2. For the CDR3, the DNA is TGTGCCACCACGGGAGGGTTCGATGAGCAGTTCTTC. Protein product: CATTGGFDEQFF.